This is a list of T cell receptor beta chains from one sample in a study of PD-L1 blockade in urothelial cancer. Assay used: immunoSEQ multiplex PCR; TCRdb lists only in-frame clones, some missing. The top ten hold around 8.1% of the sample, which has 75,000 to 100,000 clones, 75% to 90% seen once. The sequencing here drew on PBMCs, taken around atezolizumab (anti-PD-L1) treatment. All receptors derive from a man in his 70s with urothelial cancer. Both conserved end residues are part of each CDR3. A D gene is named only where the DNA matches it firmly. Clone size is stated in some rows and not others, as once, few, many or a class when expanded.

CDR3	DNA	size	J	D	V
CASSADYETNYGYTF	TGTGCCAGCAGCGCCGACTACGAAACTAACTATGGCTACACCTTC	once	TRBJ1-2	.	TRBV7-2
CASSRGGGTDTQYF	TGCGCCAGCAGCCGGGGGGGCGGCACAGATACGCAGTATTTT	.	TRBJ2-3	TRBD2	TRBV5-1
CASSFEGRQETQYF	TGTGCCAGCAGCTTCGAAGGGAGACAAGAGACCCAGTACTTC	.	TRBJ2-5	.	TRBV7-2
CASSSRLTGSTDTQYF	TGTGCCAGCAGCTCAAGACTAACCGGTAGCACAGATACGCAGTATTTT	.	TRBJ2-3	.	TRBV13
CASSVVRLAGGYEQYF	TGTGCCAGCAGCGTAGTGCGACTAGCGGGAGGGTACGAGCAGTACTTC	.	TRBJ2-7	TRBD2	TRBV9
CASRKGQTNTGELFF	TGTGCCAGCAGAAAGGGACAGACGAACACCGGGGAGCTGTTTTTT	.	TRBJ2-2	TRBD1	TRBV2
CAWSVSAVGEQYF	TGTGCCTGGAGTGTTAGCGCCGTCGGGGAGCAGTACTTC	few	TRBJ2-7	.	TRBV30
CAIRGQGYTGELFF	TGTGCCATCAGAGGACAGGGGTACACCGGGGAGCTGTTTTTT	.	TRBJ2-2	TRBD1	TRBV10-3
CASGSFSYNEQFF	TGTGCTAGTGGTTCTTTTTCGTACAATGAGCAGTTCTTC	.	TRBJ2-1	.	TRBV12-5
CASSAGQGENSPLHF	TGTGCCAGCAGCGCGGGACAGGGGGAGAATTCACCCCTCCACTTT	.	TRBJ1-6	TRBD1	TRBV9
CASSSPGQGFYGYTF	TGTGCCAGCAGCTCCCCGGGACAGGGCTTTTATGGCTACACCTTC	once	TRBJ1-2	TRBD1	TRBV5-4
CASSSRIGLAVSTDTQYF	TGTGCCAGCAGCTCCCGAATCGGACTAGCGGTGAGCACAGATACGCAGTATTTT	.	TRBJ2-3	TRBD2	TRBV7-9
CNHLLKQENQPQHF	TGCAACCACTTGTTAAAACAGGAGAATCAGCCCCAGCATTTT	.	TRBJ1-5	.	TRBV29-1
CASSLAGRTDTQYF	TGTGCCAGCAGCCTAGCGGGCCGCACAGATACGCAGTATTTT	.	TRBJ2-3	TRBD2	TRBV2
CASSRQVEAFF	TGTGCCAGCAGTAGACAGGTTGAAGCTTTCTTT	.	TRBJ1-1	.	TRBV2
CASSLLAGGPGTDTQYF	TGTGCCAGCAGCCTCTTAGCGGGGGGGCCTGGCACAGATACGCAGTATTTT	.	TRBJ2-3	TRBD2	TRBV7-9
CASSGSSGGELFF	TGTGCCAGCAGCGGGTCTTCGGGCGGGGAGCTGTTTTTT	.	TRBJ2-2	.	TRBV9
CASSQFPLATEAFF	TGTGCCAGCAGTCAGTTCCCTCTCGCCACTGAAGCTTTCTTT	.	TRBJ1-1	.	TRBV2
CACPHAAGGGDTQYF	TGTGCCTGCCCCCACGCGGCGGGAGGGGGGGATACGCAGTATTTT	.	TRBJ2-3	TRBD2	TRBV30
CASSPGLADYEQYF	TGTGCCAGCTCACCCGGGCTAGCCGACTACGAGCAGTACTTC	.	TRBJ2-7	.	TRBV18
CASSVQGNTGELFF	TGTGCCAGCAGTGTACAGGGGAACACCGGGGAGCTGTTTTTT	.	TRBJ2-2	.	TRBV2
CASRGGTVQYF	TGTGCCAGCAGGGGTGGGACAGTACAGTACTTC	.	TRBJ2-7	TRBD1	TRBV6-5
CASSVTGGVYGYTF	TGTGCCAGCAGCGTAACAGGGGGCGTCTATGGCTACACCTTC	once	TRBJ1-2	TRBD1	TRBV7-2
CAISESGEGNTEAFF	TGTGCCATCAGTGAGAGCGGGGAAGGAAATACTGAAGCTTTCTTT	.	TRBJ1-1	.	TRBV10-3
CASSPTGTGELFF	TGCGCCAGCAGCCCGACAGGAACCGGGGAGCTGTTTTTT	once	TRBJ2-2	.	TRBV5-1
CASRQTGFGDTIYF	TGTGCCAGCAGGCAGACAGGGTTCGGCGACACCATATATTTT	.	TRBJ1-3	TRBD1	TRBV27
CASSRGGSGGFYEQYF	TGTGCCAGCAGCCGTGGCGGGAGCGGGGGGTTCTACGAGCAGTACTTC	once	TRBJ2-7	TRBD2	TRBV5-4
CASSYSGQGTGNTIYF	TGTGCCAGCAGTTACTCCGGGCAGGGGACTGGAAACACCATATATTTT	.	TRBJ1-3	.	TRBV6-5
CASSSDALSTDTQYF	TGTGCCAGCAGCTCAGATGCCCTTAGCACAGATACGCAGTATTTT	.	TRBJ2-3	.	TRBV28
CASSQDLETSGGLADTQYF	TGTGCCAGCAGCCAAGATTTGGAAACTAGCGGGGGTTTGGCAGATACGCAGTATTTT	once	TRBJ2-3	TRBD2	TRBV4-2
CASSHGQGGDGYTF	TGCGCCAGCAGTCATGGACAGGGAGGCGACGGCTACACCTTC	.	TRBJ1-2	TRBD1	TRBV5-1
CASRIDRVSGNTIYF	TGTGCCAGCAGGATAGACAGGGTGTCTGGAAACACCATATATTTT	.	TRBJ1-3	TRBD1	TRBV2
CASSSTSGGLQDTQYF	TGTGCCAGCAGCTCCACTAGCGGGGGCCTTCAAGATACGCAGTATTTT	.	TRBJ2-3	TRBD2	TRBV11-2
CASSVAAGSPYEQYF	TGTGCCAGCAGCGTAGCGGCAGGGTCCCCCTACGAGCAGTACTTC	once	TRBJ2-7	.	TRBV9
CASSPGESGNTIYF	TGTGCCAGCAGCCCGGGGGAATCTGGAAACACCATATATTTT	.	TRBJ1-3	.	TRBV7-2
CASSVGLAGGTDTQYF	TGTGCCAGCAGCGTGGGACTAGCGGGGGGGACAGATACGCAGTATTTT	once	TRBJ2-3	TRBD2	TRBV7-3
CSAQGGSYGYTF	TGCAGCGCACAGGGTGGAAGCTATGGCTACACCTTC	.	TRBJ1-2	.	TRBV29-1
CASRGLRDEQFF	TGTGCCAGTCGGGGTCTACGGGATGAGCAGTTCTTC	.	TRBJ2-1	.	TRBV7-2
CASRSDREAYEQYF	TGTGCCAGTAGAAGCGACAGGGAGGCGTACGAGCAGTACTTC	.	TRBJ2-7	.	TRBV19
CASSLAVLAGGDTQYF	TGTGCCAGCAGCTTGGCGGTCCTAGCGGGGGGAGATACGCAGTATTTT	.	TRBJ2-3	TRBD2	TRBV5-4
CASSGLREQYF	TGTGCCAGCAGTGGCCTCCGGGAGCAGTACTTC	few	TRBJ2-7	.	TRBV25-1
CASSSVSGGPYNEQFF	TGTGCCAGCAGTTCCGTGAGCGGGGGGCCCTACAATGAGCAGTTCTTC	.	TRBJ2-1	TRBD2	TRBV28
CATSSFKEITFYEQYF	TGTGCCACCAGCAGTTTCAAAGAGATTACCTTCTACGAGCAGTACTTC	.	TRBJ2-7	.	TRBV15
CASSPPASGGNEQFF	TGTGCCAGCAGCCCCCCAGCTAGCGGGGGCAATGAGCAGTTCTTC	few	TRBJ2-1	TRBD2	TRBV9
CASSQEGRADTQYF	TGCGCCAGCAGCCAAGAGGGCAGGGCAGATACGCAGTATTTT	.	TRBJ2-3	.	TRBV4-1
CSAEENQSSYNEQFF	TGCAGCGCCGAGGAGAACCAGAGCTCCTACAATGAGCAGTTCTTC	.	TRBJ2-1	.	TRBV29-1
CASSFVRDTTNYEQYF	TGTGCCAGCAGCTTCGTTCGGGACACAACAAACTACGAGCAGTACTTC	.	TRBJ2-7	.	TRBV7-9
CASSPGTSGTSQYF	TGCGCCAGCAGCCCCGGGACTAGCGGAACCTCGCAGTATTTT	few	TRBJ2-3	TRBD2	TRBV5-1
CASRTGQGVFGANVLTF	TGTGCCAGCCGAACGGGACAGGGAGTTTTTGGGGCCAACGTCCTGACTTTC	.	TRBJ2-6	TRBD1	TRBV28
CASSSLGLARETQYF	TGTGCCAGCAGTTCCCTCGGACTAGCGCGGGAGACCCAGTACTTC	.	TRBJ2-5	TRBD2	TRBV27